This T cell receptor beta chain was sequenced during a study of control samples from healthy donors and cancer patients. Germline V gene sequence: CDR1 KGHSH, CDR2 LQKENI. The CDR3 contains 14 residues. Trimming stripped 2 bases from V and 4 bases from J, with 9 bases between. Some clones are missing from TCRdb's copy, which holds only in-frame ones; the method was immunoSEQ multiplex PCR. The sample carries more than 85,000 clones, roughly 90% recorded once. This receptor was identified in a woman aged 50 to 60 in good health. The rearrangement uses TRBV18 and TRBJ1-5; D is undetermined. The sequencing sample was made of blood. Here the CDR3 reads CASSPGSKNQPQHF. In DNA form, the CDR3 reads TGTGCCAGCTCACCAGGGTCGAAAAATCAGCCCCAGCATTTT.